A selection of T cell receptor beta chains follows, all from one sample in a study of shared clonotypes between healthy human individuals. Repertoires were generated with immunoSEQ multiplex PCR, while TCRdb's copy carries only in-frame clones and drops some. This repertoire shows around 600,000 clones, about 95% found once; its top ten account for approximately 0.11%. The sample taken for sequencing was naive CD8+ T cells sorted from blood. The receptor set was obtained from a woman aged 30 to 39 in good health. CDR3s include the opening cysteine and the closing phenylalanine or tryptophan. The D gene is left open where the match is weak. Clone size is shown for a subset of rows, as once, few, many or a class of expanded clone.

j_call clone_size d_call v_call cdr3_nt cdr3_aa
TRBJ2-1 . TRBD2 TRBV14 TGTGCCAGCAGCCAAGTAGCGGGGGTATACAATGAGCAGTTCTTC CASSQVAGVYNEQFF
TRBJ1-1 . TRBD1 TRBV9 TGTGCCAGCAGCGCACCCACAGGGGAAACTGAAGCTTTCTTT CASSAPTGETEAFF
TRBJ1-1 . . TRBV5-1 TGCGCCAGCATTGACAAACCCATGAACACTGAAGCTTTCTTT CASIDKPMNTEAFF
TRBJ1-3 . TRBD1 TRBV9 TGTGCCAGCAGCGGACAGGGTGGGGGAAACACCATATATTTT CASSGQGGGNTIYF
TRBJ1-4 once TRBD1 TRBV28 TGTGCCAGCAGTTTAAATATGGTTTGGGGACAGGCGGAACTGTTTTTT CASSLNMVWGQAELFF
TRBJ2-3 . TRBD2 TRBV5-6 TGTGCCAGCAGGGAAGGGACTAGCGGTCCAGATACGCAGTATTTT CASREGTSGPDTQYF
TRBJ1-4 . . TRBV6-9 TGTGCCAGCAGTCCCCAGCGACCAACTAATGAAAAACTGTTTTTT CASSPQRPTNEKLFF
TRBJ2-7 . . TRBV11-2 TGTGCCAGCAGCTCTGGGGCCGAGCAGTACTTC CASSSGAEQYF
TRBJ2-7 . . TRBV28 TGTGCCAGCAGTTCACGGGACAACTCCTACGAGCAGTACTTC CASSSRDNSYEQYF
TRBJ2-2 . . TRBV27 TGTGCCAGCAGCCAAGTTGGGACCGGGGAGCTGTTTTTT CASSQVGTGELFF
TRBJ2-5 once TRBD2 TRBV9 TGTGCCAGCAGCGGGCTAGCGGGACCCCAAGAGACCCAGTACTTC CASSGLAGPQETQYF
TRBJ2-1 once TRBD2 TRBV27 TGTGCCAGCAGTACACTAGCGAATGAGCAGTTCTTC CASSTLANEQFF
TRBJ1-5 . . TRBV19 TGTGCCAGTAGTATATGGGATAGCAATCAGCCCCAGCATTTT CASSIWDSNQPQHF
TRBJ2-7 . TRBD2 TRBV6-1 TGTGCCAGCAGTCTCGGACTAGCGGGAGCCTACGAGCAGTACTTC CASSLGLAGAYEQYF
TRBJ2-3 . TRBD1 TRBV6-1 TGTGCCAGCAGTGCGACAGGGGCCACAGATACGCAGTATTTT CASSATGATDTQYF
TRBJ2-3 . . TRBV7-9 TGTGCCAGCAGCTTCGGGGACACAGATACGCAGTATTTT CASSFGDTDTQYF
TRBJ2-1 once TRBD2 TRBV7-9 TGTGCCAGCAGCTTAGGGACTAGCGGGGGCTCCTACAATGAGCAGTTCTTC CASSLGTSGGSYNEQFF
TRBJ2-7 . . TRBV2 TGTGCCAGCACCCCTGGGGGATGGGGCGAGCAGTACTTC CASTPGGWGEQYF
TRBJ1-2 . . TRBV6-6 TGTGCCAGCAGATCAGATGCTAACTATGGCTACACCTTC CASRSDANYGYTF
TRBJ1-1 . . TRBV7-6 TGTGCCAGCAGCTCATCTTGGACCTCGAACACTGAAGCTTTCTTT CASSSSWTSNTEAFF
TRBJ2-7 . TRBD1 TRBV2 TGTGCCAGCCGTGACCGGGACAGGGACCACTCGTACTTC CASRDRDRDHSYF
TRBJ1-1 few . TRBV28 TGTGCCAGCAGTTACGAGGACATCACTGAAGCTTTCTTT CASSYEDITEAFF
TRBJ2-1 . . TRBV30 TGTGCCTGGAGCGCAGGAGATGACAATGAGCAGTTCTTC CAWSAGDDNEQFF
TRBJ2-1 . . TRBV28 TGTGCCAGCAGTTTATACTCGTCCAATGAGCAGTTCTTC CASSLYSSNEQFF
TRBJ2-7 . . TRBV5-6 TGTGCCAGCAGCCCACTCCCTTCCCCGAGTTACGAGCAGTACTTC CASSPLPSPSYEQYF
TRBJ2-7 . TRBD1 TRBV28 TGTGCCAGCAGTCTCGGGACAGGGCAAACCTACGAGCAGTACTTC CASSLGTGQTYEQYF
TRBJ2-1 once . TRBV7-8 TGTGCCAGCAGCTTAGGAAGCAGGTGGGAGTTTGTGGACAATGAGCAGTTCTTC CASSLGSRWEFVDNEQFF
TRBJ2-7 . TRBD2 TRBV19 TGTGCCAGTAGTATAGGCGCGACTAGCAGTCGCTACGAGCAGTACTTC CASSIGATSSRYEQYF
TRBJ2-7 . . TRBV7-9 TGTGCCATAAGGAGGGACACCACTGTCGAGCAGTACTTC CAIRRDTTVEQYF
TRBJ1-3 . . TRBV27 TGTGCCAGCAGTTTGGCAGGGGACGGAAACACCATATATTTT CASSLAGDGNTIYF
TRBJ2-7 . . TRBV6-5 TGTGCCAGCTCCCTTGGGGGGGGCAGGTACGAGCAGTACTTC CASSLGGGRYEQYF
TRBJ1-6 . . TRBV7-6 TGTGCCAGCAGCCAGCGGGGAAATGAATCACCCCTCCACTTT CASSQRGNESPLHF
TRBJ2-1 . . TRBV6-1 TGTGCCAGCAGTGAAATTGAGGGGAATGAGCAGTTCTTC CASSEIEGNEQFF
TRBJ1-2 . . TRBV29-1 TGCAGCGTTGAGGGGGGAGTCGATGGCTACACCTTC CSVEGGVDGYTF
TRBJ2-7 . . TRBV28 TGTGCCAGCAGTTTTAGTAAGGGGGTTGATTACGAGCAGTACTTC CASSFSKGVDYEQYF
TRBJ2-1 . . TRBV28 TGTGCCAGCAAGATCACTAGAGCGTACAATGAGCAGTTCTTC CASKITRAYNEQFF
TRBJ1-5 . TRBD1 TRBV28 TGTGCCAGCAGTTATAACACCCGGGACAGGGGTTTGGAGCCCCAGCATTTT CASSYNTRDRGLEPQHF
TRBJ2-7 . . TRBV7-9 TGTGCCAGCAGCTTAGGGGCAGGGAGGATGTTCGAGCAGTACTTC CASSLGAGRMFEQYF
TRBJ2-3 . TRBD2 TRBV19 TGTGCCAGTAGTACTAGCGGGAGCCAAGGAGATACGCAGTATTTT CASSTSGSQGDTQYF
TRBJ1-1 . TRBD1 TRBV19 TGTGCCAGTAGTACAATCCCGGGACAGTTGAACACTGAAGCTTTCTTT CASSTIPGQLNTEAFF
TRBJ2-7 . TRBD2 TRBV7-9 TGTGCCAGCAGCCCGCGGCTAGCGGGAGGGTCCCTTTACGAGCAGTACTTC CASSPRLAGGSLYEQYF
TRBJ1-5 . . TRBV6-6 TGTGCCAGCAGTTATGACATTTCCAATCAGCCCCAGCATTTT CASSYDISNQPQHF
TRBJ2-1 . TRBD2 TRBV28 TGTGCCAGCAGTTCCCCCCGGCTAGCGGGAGGGCCCTACAATGAGCAGTTCTTC CASSSPRLAGGPYNEQFF
TRBJ2-7 . . TRBV19 TGTGCCAGTAGTATTGAGAGGAGCTCCCACGAGCAGTACTTC CASSIERSSHEQYF
TRBJ1-1 once . TRBV5-1 TGCGCCAGCAGCTTGGTGATAGGCAAGAACACTGAAGCTTTCTTT CASSLVIGKNTEAFF
TRBJ2-7 . . TRBV21-1 TGTGCCAGCAGCACCGCCGTTTACGAGCAGTACTTC CASSTAVYEQYF
TRBJ2-7 . . TRBV27 TGTGCCAGCAGGGCCCGATACGAGCAGTACTTC CASRARYEQYF
TRBJ2-1 . . TRBV5-1 TGCGCCAGCAGCTTCATTAGGGTCGATGAGCAGTTCTTC CASSFIRVDEQFF